This is a list of T cell receptor beta chains from one sample in a study of CD8 T cells in ankylosing spondylitis. TCRdb reprocessed the 5' RACE reads via MiXCR and lists one record per CDR3 protein. Counted here are about 260,000 distinct CDR3 sequences, around 25% occurring once; the ten biggest clones make up more than 0.6%. Source material: blood, either unsorted or a sorted T cell fraction (not recorded which). These receptors were collected from a male donor with ankylosing spondylitis or in good health (not recorded which). CDR3s include the opening cysteine and the closing phenylalanine or tryptophan.

j_gene | v_gene | CDR3aa
TRBJ2-4 | TRBV20-1 | CSARAARESKNIQYF
TRBJ1-6 | TRBV20-1 | CSARPPPGANNSPLHF
TRBJ1-4 | TRBV28 | CASSLSGVGDEKLFF
TRBJ1-2 | TRBV2 | CASSEAGTYGYTF
TRBJ1-1 | TRBV6-5 | CASTTGDTEAFF
TRBJ2-1 | TRBV12-3/TRBV12-4 | CASSSQGGPYNEQFF
TRBJ1-1 | TRBV18 | CASSPGQATLMNTEAFF
TRBJ2-1 | TRBV20-1 | CSAGGQRGGQVNEQFF
TRBJ1-1 | TRBV12-3/TRBV12-4 | CASSSWTSNTEAFF
TRBJ2-7 | TRBV7-2 | CASSLGEFYEQYF
TRBJ2-3 | TRBV5-1 | CASSSLGGGPDTQYF
TRBJ2-2 | TRBV2 | CASNADTGELFF
TRBJ2-7 | TRBV6-1 | CASSLSNRAPRTYEQYF
TRBJ2-7 | TRBV7-7 | CASSLAGGWEQYF
TRBJ2-7 | TRBV20-1 | CSARVIGGQSYEQYF
TRBJ1-5 | TRBV20-1 | CSARYSNQPQHF
TRBJ2-7 | TRBV7-9 | CASSLSIAYEQYF
TRBJ2-1 | TRBV5-5 | CASSLTGGNYNEQFF
TRBJ2-5 | TRBV4-1 | CASSRQGEETQYF
TRBJ2-5 | TRBV25-1 | CASSVVETQYF
TRBJ2-7 | TRBV20-1 | CSARDLVGREQYF
TRBJ1-1 | TRBV20-1 | CSARGTGGNTEAFF
TRBJ2-3 | TRBV20-1 | CSASPSWGSGSTDTQYF
TRBJ2-2 | TRBV6-1 | CASSRILLGSDTGELFF
TRBJ1-1 | TRBV24-1 | CATSPTDREEAFF
TRBJ2-7 | TRBV29-1 | CSVHRDYEQYF
TRBJ2-7 | TRBV6-1 | CASSRARDRVYEQYF